This entry lists 7 T cell receptor beta chains sequenced from one sample in a study of T cell responses to AZD1222 COVID-19 vaccine. The method was immunoSEQ multiplex PCR; TCRdb's version includes in-frame clones alone and lacks a portion of them. The sample carries 150,000 to 180,000 clones, about nine tenths recorded once. Sequences were derived from peripheral blood, sampled on day 0 of AZD1222 vaccination. All receptors come from an adult in good health.

V and J are TRBV10-1 and TRBJ1-6, with D perhaps TRBD1 (6 bases). Looked up from germline, CDR1 is WNHNN and CDR2 is SYGVQD (reference sequence). The ends were cut back, 6 bases at V and 9 bases at J, with 15 bases in the middle. There are 14 residues in the CDR3. In nucleotides, the CDR3 is TGCGCCAGCAGGGGACACTCCGAGGCTTCACCCCTCCACTTT. This encodes CASRGHSEASPLHF.

This clone was counted a single time. The junction does not match germline at one end; this may be a read error. The chain links TRBV6-6 to TRBJ1-1; D perhaps matches TRBD1 (5 bases). This CDR3 is 13 amino acids long. Germline V lookup: CDR1 MNHNY, CDR2 SVGAGI (reference sequence). The chain's CDR3 is CASSYSVVDGGIF. For the CDR3, the DNA is TGTGCCAGCAGTTACTCTGTCGTTGACGGGGGTATCTTT.

The gene calls are TRBV28 and TRBJ1-2, with a weak D call TRBD1 (5 bases). The ends were cut back, 8 bases at V and 8 bases at J, with 18 bases in the middle. Germline CDR1 is MDHEN and CDR2 is SYDVKM. This CDR3 contains 13 residues. This chain's CDR3 is CASCGAGAWGYTF. The CDR3 nucleotides are TGTGCCAGCTGCGGCGCCGGGGCTTGGGGCTACACCTTC.

V usage is TRBV5-1 and J usage is TRBJ2-5; D might be TRBD1 (6 bases). Trimming removed 0 bases from V and 5 bases from J, with 14 bases in between. The CDR3 length is 15 residues. From germline, CDR1 is SGHRS and CDR2 YFSETQ. The CDR3 is CASSLVRRGEETQYF. For the CDR3, the DNA is TGCGCCAGCAGCTTGGTCCGCAGGGGAGAGGAGACCCAGTACTTC.

The gene calls are TRBV10-3 and TRBJ1-1, with TRBD1 as a possible D gene (5 bases). V was cut by 0 bases and J by 4 bases, with 18 bases left in between. The CDR3 has 17 amino acids. Germline V gives CDR1 ENHRY, CDR2 SYGVKD. The CDR3 here is CAISESNLGASGTEAFF. The CDR3 DNA reads as TGTGCCATCAGTGAGTCGAATTTAGGGGCGTCTGGCACTGAAGCTTTCTTT.

The chain couples TRBV18 to TRBJ2-5; no clear D. CDR3 length equals 12 residues. Germline V CDR1 and CDR2: KGHSH, LQKENI. V was clipped by 6 bases and J by 3 bases, with 8 bases between them. The CDR3 sequence: CASSRLEETQYF. CDR3 coding DNA: TGTGCCAGCTCCCGCTTAGAAGAGACCCAGTACTTC.

The gene calls are TRBV25-1 and TRBJ1-4, with TRBD1 matching over 7 bases. Germline loops: CDR1 MGHDK, CDR2 SYGVNS. This CDR3 has 15 amino acids. J gave up 7 bases and V 3 bases, and 8 bases lay outside the gene matches. The CDR3 loop reads CASSDRPGGGEKLFF. CDR3 coding DNA: TGTGCCAGCAGTGATCGCCCAGGGGGGGGTGAAAAACTGTTTTTT.